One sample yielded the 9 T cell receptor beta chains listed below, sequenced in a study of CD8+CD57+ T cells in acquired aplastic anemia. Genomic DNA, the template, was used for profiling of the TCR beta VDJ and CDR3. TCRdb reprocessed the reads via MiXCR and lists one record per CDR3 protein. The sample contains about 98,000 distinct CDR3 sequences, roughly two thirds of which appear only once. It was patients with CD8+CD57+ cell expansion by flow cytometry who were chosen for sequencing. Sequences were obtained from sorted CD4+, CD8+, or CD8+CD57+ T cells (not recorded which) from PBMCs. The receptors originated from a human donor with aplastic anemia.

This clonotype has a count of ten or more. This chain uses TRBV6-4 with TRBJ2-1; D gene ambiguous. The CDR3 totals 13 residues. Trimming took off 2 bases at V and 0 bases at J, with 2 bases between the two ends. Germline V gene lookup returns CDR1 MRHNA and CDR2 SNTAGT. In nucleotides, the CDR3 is TGTGCCAGCAGTGACAGCTCCTACAATGAGCAGTTCTTC. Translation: CASSDSSYNEQFF.

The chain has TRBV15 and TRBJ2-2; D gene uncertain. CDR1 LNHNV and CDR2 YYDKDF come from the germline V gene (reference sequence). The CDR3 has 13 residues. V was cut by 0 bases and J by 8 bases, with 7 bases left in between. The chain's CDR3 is CATSRDVGGELFF. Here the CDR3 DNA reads TGTGCCACCAGCAGAGATGTGGGTGGGGAGCTGTTTTTT.

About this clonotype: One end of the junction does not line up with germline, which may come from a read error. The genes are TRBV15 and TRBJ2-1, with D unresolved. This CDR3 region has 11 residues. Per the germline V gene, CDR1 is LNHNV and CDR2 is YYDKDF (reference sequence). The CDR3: CATSNYNEQFF. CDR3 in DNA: TGCGCCACCAGCAACTACAATGAGCAGTTCTTC.

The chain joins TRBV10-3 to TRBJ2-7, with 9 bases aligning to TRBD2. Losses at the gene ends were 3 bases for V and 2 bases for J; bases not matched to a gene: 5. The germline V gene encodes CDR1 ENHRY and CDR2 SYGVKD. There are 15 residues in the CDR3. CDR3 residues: CAISDGSGSTYEQYF. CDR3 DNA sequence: TGTGCCATCAGTGACGGTAGCGGGAGCACCTACGAGCAGTACTTC.

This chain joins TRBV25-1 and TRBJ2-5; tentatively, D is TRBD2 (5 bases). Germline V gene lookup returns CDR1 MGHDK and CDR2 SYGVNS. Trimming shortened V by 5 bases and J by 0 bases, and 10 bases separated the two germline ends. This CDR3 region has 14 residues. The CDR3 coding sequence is TGTGCCAGCAGTAGCCGGGATTACCAAGAGACCCAGTACTTC. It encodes CASSSRDYQETQYF.

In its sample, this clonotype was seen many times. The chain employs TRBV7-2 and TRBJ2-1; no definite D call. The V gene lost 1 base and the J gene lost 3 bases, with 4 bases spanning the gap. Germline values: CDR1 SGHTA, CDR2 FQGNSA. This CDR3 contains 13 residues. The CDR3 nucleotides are TGTGCCAGCAGCTTAGGGCACTACAATGAGCAGTTCTTC. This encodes CASSLGHYNEQFF.

CDR3 protein: CASSSQGPVSTGELFF. CDR3 nucleotides: TGTGCCAGCAGCTCACAGGGCCCAGTGAGTACCGGGGAGCTGTTTTTT. This chain connects TRBV11-1 to TRBJ2-2, with D perhaps TRBD1 (6 bases). The germline V gene encodes CDR1 SGHAT and CDR2 FQDESV (reference sequence). The CDR3 contains 16 residues. V lost 4 bases and J 5 bases, leaving 17 bases between the germline ends.

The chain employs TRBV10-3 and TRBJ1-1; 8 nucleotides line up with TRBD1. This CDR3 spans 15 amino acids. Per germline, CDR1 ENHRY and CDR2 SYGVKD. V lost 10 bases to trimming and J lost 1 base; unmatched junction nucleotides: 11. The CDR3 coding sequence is TGTGCCACCGAGGGTTCAGGGGGCGAGAACACTGAAGCTTTCTTT. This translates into CATEGSGGENTEAFF.

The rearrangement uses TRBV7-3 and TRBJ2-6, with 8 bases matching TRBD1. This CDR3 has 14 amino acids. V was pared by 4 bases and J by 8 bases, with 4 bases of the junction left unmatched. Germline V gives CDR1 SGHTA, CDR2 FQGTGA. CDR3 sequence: CASSSDRGPNVLTF. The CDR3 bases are TGTGCCAGCAGCTCAGACAGGGGACCCAACGTCCTGACTTTC.